The entry below gives a single T cell receptor beta chain sequence along with its context. Antigen specificity is unknown. The sample originates from a study of siplizumab effects on memory and regulatory T cells. V lost 4 bases and J 3 bases, leaving 13 bases between the germline ends. CDR3 length equals 14 residues. CDR1 is SEHNR and CDR2 is FQNEAQ in the germline V gene (reference sequence). Regarding the study as a whole: Roughly 80-96% of proliferating CD4+ or CD8+ clones lacked an assignable naive or memory phenotype. Naive T cells were seemingly more diverse than memory cells, and major contributions to the alloresponse seemed to be made by them.

Approximately 10^5 TCR templates were assayed per sample. Sequenced by immunoSEQ multiplex PCR; TCRdb stores in-frame clones only, minus some. This sample has 70,000 to 90,000 clones, with approximately 93% found just once. The specimen sequenced was CD8+ T cells sorted from blood. This chain connects TRBV7-9 to TRBJ2-7; a possible D gene is TRBD2 (5 bases). This TCR was recovered from a human donor in good health. The CDR3 bases are TGTGCCAGCAGCTCCCAGGACGGGGACTACGAGCAGTACTTC. This sequence encodes CASSSQDGDYEQYF. The whole variable domain, remainder taken from reference TRBV7-9 and TRBJ2-7, is DTGVSQNPRHKITKRGQNVTFRCDPISEHNRLYWYRQTLGQGPEFLTYFQNEAQLEKSRLLSDRFSAERPKGSFSTLEIQRTEQGDSAMYLCASSSQDGDYEQYFGPGTRLTVT.